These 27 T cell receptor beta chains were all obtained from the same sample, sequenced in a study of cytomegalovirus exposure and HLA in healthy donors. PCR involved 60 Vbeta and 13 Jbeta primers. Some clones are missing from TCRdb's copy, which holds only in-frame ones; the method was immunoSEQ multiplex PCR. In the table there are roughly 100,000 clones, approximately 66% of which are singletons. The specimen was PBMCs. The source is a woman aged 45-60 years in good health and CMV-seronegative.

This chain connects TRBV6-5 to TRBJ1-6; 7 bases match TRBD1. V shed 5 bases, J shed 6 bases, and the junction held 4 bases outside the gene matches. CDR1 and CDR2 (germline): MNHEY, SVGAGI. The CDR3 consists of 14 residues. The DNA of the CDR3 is TGTGCCAGCAGTAGGGACAGAGCTAATTCACCCCTCCACTTT. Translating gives CASSRDRANSPLHF.

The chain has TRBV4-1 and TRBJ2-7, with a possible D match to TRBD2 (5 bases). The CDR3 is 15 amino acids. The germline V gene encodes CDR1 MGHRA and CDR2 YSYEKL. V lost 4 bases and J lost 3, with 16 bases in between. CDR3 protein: CASSRTEADNYEQYF. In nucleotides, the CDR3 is TGCGCCAGCAGCCGGACGGAGGCAGACAACTACGAGCAGTACTTC.

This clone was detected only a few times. The CDR3 region has the DNA TGTGCCAGCAGCCGTACTCCGGGACTACATTACAATGAGCAGTTCTTC. Its translation: CASSRTPGLHYNEQFF. V is TRBV7-2 and J is TRBJ2-1; TRBD2 matches 7 bases. The germline V gene has CDR1 SGHTA and CDR2 FQGNSA. Losses at the gene ends were 5 bases for V and 4 bases for J; bases not matched to a gene: 11. The CDR3 spans 16 residues. The whole variable domain, remainder taken from reference TRBV7-2 and TRBJ2-1, is GAGVSQSPSNKVTEKGKDVELRCDPISGHTALYWYRQSLGQGLEFLIYFQGNSAPDKSGLPSDRFSAERTGGSVSTLTIQRTQQEDSAVYLCASSRTPGLHYNEQFFGPGTRLTVL.

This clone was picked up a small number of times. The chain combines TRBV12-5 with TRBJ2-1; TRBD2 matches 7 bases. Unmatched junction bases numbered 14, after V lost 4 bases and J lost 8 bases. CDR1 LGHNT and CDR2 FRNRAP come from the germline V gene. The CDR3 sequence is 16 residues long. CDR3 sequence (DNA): TGTGCTAGTGGTTCTTTGCTAGCGGAGGGTGGGTATGAGCAGTTCTTC. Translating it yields CASGSLLAEGGYEQFF.

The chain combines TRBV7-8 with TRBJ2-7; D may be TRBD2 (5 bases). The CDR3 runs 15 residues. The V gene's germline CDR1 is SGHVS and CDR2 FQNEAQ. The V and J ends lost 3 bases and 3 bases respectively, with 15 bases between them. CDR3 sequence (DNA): TGTGCCAGCAGCTTTGTCCTAGCAGAATACTACGAGCAGTACTTC. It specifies CASSFVLAEYYEQYF.

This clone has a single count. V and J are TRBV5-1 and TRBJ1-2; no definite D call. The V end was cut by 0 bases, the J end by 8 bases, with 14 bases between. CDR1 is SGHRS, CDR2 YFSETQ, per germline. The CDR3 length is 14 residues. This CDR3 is CASSLDLRFRGYTF. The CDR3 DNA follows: TGCGCCAGCAGCTTGGACCTCAGGTTCCGCGGCTACACCTTC. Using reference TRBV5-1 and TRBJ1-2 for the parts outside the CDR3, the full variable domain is KAGVTQTPRYLIKTRGQQVTLSCSPISGHRSVSWYQQTPGQGLQFLFEYFSETQRNKGNFPGRFSGRQFSNSRSEMNVSTLELGDSALYLCASSLDLRFRGYTFGSGTRLTVV.

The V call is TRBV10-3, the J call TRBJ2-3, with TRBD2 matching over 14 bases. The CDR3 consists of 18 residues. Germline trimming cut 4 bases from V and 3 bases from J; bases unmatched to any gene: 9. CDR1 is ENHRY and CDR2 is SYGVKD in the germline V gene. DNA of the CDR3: TGTGCCATCAGTGCGGGACTAGCGGGAGTAGGGAGTACAGATACGCAGTATTTT. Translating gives CAISAGLAGVGSTDTQYF.

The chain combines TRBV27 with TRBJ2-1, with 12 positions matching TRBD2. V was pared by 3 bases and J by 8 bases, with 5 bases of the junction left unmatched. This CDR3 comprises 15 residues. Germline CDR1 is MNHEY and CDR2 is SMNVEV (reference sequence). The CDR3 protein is CASSLLAGGEDEQFF. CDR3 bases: TGTGCCAGCAGTTTGCTAGCGGGGGGGGAAGATGAGCAGTTCTTC.

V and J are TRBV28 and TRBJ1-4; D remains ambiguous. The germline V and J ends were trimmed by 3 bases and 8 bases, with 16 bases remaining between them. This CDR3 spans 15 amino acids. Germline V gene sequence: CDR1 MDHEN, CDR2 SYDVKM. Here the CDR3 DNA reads TGTGCCAGCAGTTTGAAGTCAGTTTTACGAGAAAAACTGTTTTTT. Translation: CASSLKSVLREKLFF.

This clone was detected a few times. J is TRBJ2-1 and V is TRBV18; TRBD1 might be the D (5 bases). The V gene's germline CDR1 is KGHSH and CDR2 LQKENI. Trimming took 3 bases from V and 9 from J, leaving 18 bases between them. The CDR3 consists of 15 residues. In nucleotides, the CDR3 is TGTGCCAGCTCACCGAACCCTGGTGTAGGGGTTGAGCAGTTCTTC. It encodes CASSPNPGVGVEQFF.

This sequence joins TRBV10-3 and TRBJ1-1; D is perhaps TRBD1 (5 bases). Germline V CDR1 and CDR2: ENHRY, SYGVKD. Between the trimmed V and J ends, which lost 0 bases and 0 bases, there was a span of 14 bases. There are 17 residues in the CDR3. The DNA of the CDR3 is TGTGCCATCAGTGAGTCGGGGTCAACGGGGGTGAACACTGAAGCTTTCTTT. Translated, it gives CAISESGSTGVNTEAFF.

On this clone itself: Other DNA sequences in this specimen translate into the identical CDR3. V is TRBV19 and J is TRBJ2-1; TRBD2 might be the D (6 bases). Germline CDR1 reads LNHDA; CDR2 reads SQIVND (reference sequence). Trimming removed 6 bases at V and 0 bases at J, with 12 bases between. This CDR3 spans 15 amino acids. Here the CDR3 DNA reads TGTGCCAGTAGCTATTCCGGGAGCTCCTACAATGAGCAGTTCTTC. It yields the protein CASSYSGSSYNEQFF.

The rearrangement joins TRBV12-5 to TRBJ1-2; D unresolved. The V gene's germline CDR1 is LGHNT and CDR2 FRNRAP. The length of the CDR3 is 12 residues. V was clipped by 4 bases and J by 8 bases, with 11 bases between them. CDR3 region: CASGSRMEGYTF. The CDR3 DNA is TGTGCTAGTGGTTCCCGGATGGAGGGCTACACCTTC.

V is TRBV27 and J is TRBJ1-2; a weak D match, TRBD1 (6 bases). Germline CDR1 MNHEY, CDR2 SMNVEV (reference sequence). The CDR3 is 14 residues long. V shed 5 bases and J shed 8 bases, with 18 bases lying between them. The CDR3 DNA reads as TGTGCCAGCAGTCTTGCGGGGGGGGCTGGAGGCTACACCTTC. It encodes CASSLAGGAGGYTF.

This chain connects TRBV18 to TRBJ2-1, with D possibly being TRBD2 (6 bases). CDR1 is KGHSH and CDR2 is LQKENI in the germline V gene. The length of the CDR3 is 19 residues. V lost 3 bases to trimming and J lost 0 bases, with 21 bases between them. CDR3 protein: CASSPAGSYHQDSYNEQFF. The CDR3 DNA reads TGTGCCAGCTCACCCGCGGGGAGTTATCACCAAGACTCCTACAATGAGCAGTTCTTC.

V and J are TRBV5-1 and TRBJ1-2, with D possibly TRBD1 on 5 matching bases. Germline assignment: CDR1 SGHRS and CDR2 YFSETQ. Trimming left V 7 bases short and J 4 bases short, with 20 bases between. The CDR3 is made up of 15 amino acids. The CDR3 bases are TGCGCCAGCCACAACGCGGCAGGGTCTGGCTATGGCTACACCTTC. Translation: CASHNAAGSGYGYTF. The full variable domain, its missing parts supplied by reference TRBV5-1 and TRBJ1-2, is KAGVTQTPRYLIKTRGQQVTLSCSPISGHRSVSWYQQTPGQGLQFLFEYFSETQRNKGNFPGRFSGRQFSNSRSEMNVSTLELGDSALYLCASHNAAGSGYGYTFGSGTRLTVV.

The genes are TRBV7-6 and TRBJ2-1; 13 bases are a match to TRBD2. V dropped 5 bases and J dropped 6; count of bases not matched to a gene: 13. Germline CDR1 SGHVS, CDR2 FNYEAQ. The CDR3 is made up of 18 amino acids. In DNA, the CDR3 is TGTGCCAGCAGCGGCGGGTGGACTAGCGGGAGCGGGGGCAATGAGCAGTTCTTC. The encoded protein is CASSGGWTSGSGGNEQFF.

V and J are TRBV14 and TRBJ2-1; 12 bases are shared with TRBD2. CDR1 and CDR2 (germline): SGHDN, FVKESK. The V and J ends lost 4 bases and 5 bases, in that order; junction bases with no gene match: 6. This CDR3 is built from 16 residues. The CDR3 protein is CASSLLAGGINNEQFF. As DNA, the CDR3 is TGTGCCAGCAGCCTTCTAGCGGGAGGGATCAACAATGAGCAGTTCTTC. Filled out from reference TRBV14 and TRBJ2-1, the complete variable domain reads EAGVTQFPSHSVIEKGQTVTLRCDPISGHDNLYWYRRVMGKEIKFLLHFVKESKQDESGMPNNRFLAERTGGTYSTLKVQPAELEDSGVYFCASSLLAGGINNEQFFGPGTRLTVL.

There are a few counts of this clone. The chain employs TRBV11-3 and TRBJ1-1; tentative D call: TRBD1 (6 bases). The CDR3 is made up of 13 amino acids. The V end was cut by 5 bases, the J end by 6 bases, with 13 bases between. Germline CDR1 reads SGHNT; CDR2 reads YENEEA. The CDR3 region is CASSKGGRAEAFF. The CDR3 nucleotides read TGTGCCAGCAGCAAAGGGGGAAGGGCTGAAGCTTTCTTT.

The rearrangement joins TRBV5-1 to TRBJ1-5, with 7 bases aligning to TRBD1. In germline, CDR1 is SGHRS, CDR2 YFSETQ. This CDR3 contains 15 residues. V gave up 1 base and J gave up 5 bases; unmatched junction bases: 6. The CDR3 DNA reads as TGCGCCAGCAGCTTGTCCGGGACAGCAGATCAGCCCCAGCATTTT. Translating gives CASSLSGTADQPQHF. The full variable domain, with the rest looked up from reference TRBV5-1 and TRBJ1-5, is KAGVTQTPRYLIKTRGQQVTLSCSPISGHRSVSWYQQTPGQGLQFLFEYFSETQRNKGNFPGRFSGRQFSNSRSEMNVSTLELGDSALYLCASSLSGTADQPQHFGDGTRLSIL.

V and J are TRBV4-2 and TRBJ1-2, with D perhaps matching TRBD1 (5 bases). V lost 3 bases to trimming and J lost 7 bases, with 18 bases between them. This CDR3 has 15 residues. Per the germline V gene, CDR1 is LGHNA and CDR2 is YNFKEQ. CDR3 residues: CASSQETVFRSGYTF. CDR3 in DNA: TGTGCCAGCAGCCAGGAGACAGTGTTTCGATCTGGCTACACCTTC.

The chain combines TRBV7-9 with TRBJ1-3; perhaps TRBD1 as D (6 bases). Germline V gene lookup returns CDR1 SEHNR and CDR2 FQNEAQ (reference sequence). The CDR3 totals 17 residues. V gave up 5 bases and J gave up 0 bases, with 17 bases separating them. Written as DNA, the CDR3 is TGTGCCAGCAGCCCGCAGAAAACAGGGCGCTCTGGAAACACCATATATTTT. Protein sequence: CASSPQKTGRSGNTIYF.

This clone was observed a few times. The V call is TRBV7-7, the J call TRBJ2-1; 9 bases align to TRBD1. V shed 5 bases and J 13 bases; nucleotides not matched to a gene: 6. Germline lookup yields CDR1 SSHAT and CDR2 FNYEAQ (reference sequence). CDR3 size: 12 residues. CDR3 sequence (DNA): TGTGCCAGCAGCCCCGGACAGGGGAGACAGTTCTTC. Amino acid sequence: CASSPGQGRQFF.

CDR3 region: CASSLTESYEQYF. CDR3 DNA: TGTGCCAGCAGTTTAACAGAATCCTACGAGCAGTACTTC. The J gene is TRBJ2-7, the V gene TRBV28; D ambiguous. Trimming pared 2 bases from V and 1 base from J, leaving 6 bases between. Germline-derived CDR1 and CDR2 are MDHEN and SYDVKM. The CDR3 sequence is 13 residues long. Full variable domain (outside the CDR3, taken from reference TRBV28 and TRBJ2-7): DVKVTQSSRYLVKRTGEKVFLECVQDMDHENMFWYRQDPGLGLRLIYFSYDVKMKEKGDIPEGYSVSREKKERFSLILESASTNQTSMYLCASSLTESYEQYFGPGTRLTVT.

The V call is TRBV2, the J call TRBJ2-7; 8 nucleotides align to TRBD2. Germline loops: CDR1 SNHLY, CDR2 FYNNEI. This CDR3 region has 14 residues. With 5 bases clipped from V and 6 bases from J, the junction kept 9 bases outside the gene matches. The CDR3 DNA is TGTGCCAGCAGTCATAGGACTAGCTACGGCGAGCAGTACTTC. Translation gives CASSHRTSYGEQYF.

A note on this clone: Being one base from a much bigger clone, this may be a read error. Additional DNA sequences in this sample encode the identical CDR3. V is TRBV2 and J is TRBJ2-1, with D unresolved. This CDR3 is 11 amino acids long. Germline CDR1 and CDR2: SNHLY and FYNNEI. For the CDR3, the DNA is TGTGCTACCAGCAGCGCCCATGAGCAGTTCTTC. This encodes CATSSAHEQFF. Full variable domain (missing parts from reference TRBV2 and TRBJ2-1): EPEVTQTPSHQVTQMGQEVILRCVPISNHLYFYWYRQILGQKVEFLVSFYNNEISEKSEIFDDQFSVERPDGSNFTLKIRSTKLEDSAMYFCATSSAHEQFFGPGTRLTVL.

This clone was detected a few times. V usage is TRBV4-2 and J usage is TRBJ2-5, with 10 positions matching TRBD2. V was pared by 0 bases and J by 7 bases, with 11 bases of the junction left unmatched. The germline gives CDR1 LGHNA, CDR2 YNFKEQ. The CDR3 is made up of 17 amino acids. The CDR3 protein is CASSQEQRGGLGRTQYF. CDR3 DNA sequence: TGTGCCAGCAGCCAAGAACAGCGGGGGGGACTAGGTCGGACCCAGTACTTC.